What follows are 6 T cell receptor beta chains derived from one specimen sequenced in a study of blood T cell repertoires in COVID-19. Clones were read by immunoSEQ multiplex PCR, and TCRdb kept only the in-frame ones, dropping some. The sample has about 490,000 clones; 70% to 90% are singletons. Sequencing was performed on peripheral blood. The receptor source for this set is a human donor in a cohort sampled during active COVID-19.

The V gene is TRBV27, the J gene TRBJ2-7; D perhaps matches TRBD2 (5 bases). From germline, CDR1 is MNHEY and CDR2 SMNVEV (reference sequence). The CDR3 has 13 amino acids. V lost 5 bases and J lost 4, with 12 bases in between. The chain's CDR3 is CASSPADRYEQYF. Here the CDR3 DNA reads TGTGCCAGCAGTCCAGCGGACCGATACGAGCAGTACTTC.

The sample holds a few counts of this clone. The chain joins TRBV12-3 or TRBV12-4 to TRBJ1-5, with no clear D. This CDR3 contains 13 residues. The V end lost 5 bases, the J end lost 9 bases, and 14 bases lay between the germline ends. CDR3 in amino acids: CASSAVLTRPQHF. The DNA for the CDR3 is TGTGCCAGCAGTGCGGTCCTCACCCGGCCCCAGCATTTT.

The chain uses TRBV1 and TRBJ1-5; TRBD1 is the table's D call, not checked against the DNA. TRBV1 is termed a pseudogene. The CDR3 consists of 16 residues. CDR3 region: CTSSQQQIYSNQPQHF. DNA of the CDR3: TGCACCAGCAGCCAACAACAGATTTATAGCAATCAGCCCCAGCATTTT.

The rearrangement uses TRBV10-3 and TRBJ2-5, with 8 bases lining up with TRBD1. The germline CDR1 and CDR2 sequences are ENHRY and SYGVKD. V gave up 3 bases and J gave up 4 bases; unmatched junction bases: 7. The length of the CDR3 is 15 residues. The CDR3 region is CAISDSGQGGETQYF. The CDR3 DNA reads TGTGCCATCAGTGACTCCGGACAGGGCGGAGAGACCCAGTACTTC.

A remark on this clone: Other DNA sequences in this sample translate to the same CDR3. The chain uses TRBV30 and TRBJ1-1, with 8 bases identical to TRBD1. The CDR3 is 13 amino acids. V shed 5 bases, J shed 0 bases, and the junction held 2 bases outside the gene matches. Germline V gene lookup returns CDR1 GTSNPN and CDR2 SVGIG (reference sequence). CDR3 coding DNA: TGTGCCTGGGACAGGGGCCTGAACACTGAAGCTTTCTTT. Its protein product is CAWDRGLNTEAFF.

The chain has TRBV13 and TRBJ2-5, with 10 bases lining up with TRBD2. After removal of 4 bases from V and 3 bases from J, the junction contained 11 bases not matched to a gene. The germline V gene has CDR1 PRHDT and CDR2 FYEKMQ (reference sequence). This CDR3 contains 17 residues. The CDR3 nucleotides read TGTGCCAGCAGCTCCGTTACCCAAGGACTAGCGGAAGAGACCCAGTACTTC. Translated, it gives CASSSVTQGLAEETQYF.